The clone carrying this T cell receptor beta chain was recorded many times. The antigen remains unidentified. The data were obtained in a study of T cells in Graves' hyperthyroidism and ophthalmopathy. Study observations and caveats: Ophthalmopathy was predicted by the model a median of approximately six months ahead of onset. Most expanded thyroid clonotypes above 0.001 also appeared in blood.

TCR beta CDR3 sequences were amplified from RNA transcripts. The TCR CDR3 first-round RT-PCR relied on the HTBI primer set. From the multiplex PCR reads, TCRdb called clonotypes with MiXCR, one entry per CDR3 protein. The sample holds approximately 400,000 distinct CDR3 sequences, around 14% seen once. The TCR was taken from an older woman with Graves' hyperthyroidism. Sequenced: blood.

DNA of the CDR3: TGTGCCAGCAGCTTATCCGGCAGGTCGTGGACCGGGGAGCTGTTTTTT. It yields the protein CASSLSGRSWTGELFF. This rearrangement joins TRBV11-2 to TRBJ2-2; no definite D call. Germline V gene sequence: CDR1 SGHAT, CDR2 FQNNGV. Trimming left V 2 bases short and J 5 bases short, with 15 bases between. This CDR3 region has 16 residues.